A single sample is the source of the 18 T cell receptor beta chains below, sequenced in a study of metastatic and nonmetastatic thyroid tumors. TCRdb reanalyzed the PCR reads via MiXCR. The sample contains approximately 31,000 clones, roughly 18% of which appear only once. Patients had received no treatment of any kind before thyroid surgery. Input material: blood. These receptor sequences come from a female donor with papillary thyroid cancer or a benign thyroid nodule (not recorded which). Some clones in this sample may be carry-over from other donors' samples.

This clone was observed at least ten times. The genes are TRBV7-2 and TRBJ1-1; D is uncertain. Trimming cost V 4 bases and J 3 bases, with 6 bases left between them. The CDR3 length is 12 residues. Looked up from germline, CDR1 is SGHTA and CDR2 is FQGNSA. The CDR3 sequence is CASSSPYTEAFF. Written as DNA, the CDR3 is TGTGCCAGCAGCTCCCCCTACACTGAAGCTTTCTTT.

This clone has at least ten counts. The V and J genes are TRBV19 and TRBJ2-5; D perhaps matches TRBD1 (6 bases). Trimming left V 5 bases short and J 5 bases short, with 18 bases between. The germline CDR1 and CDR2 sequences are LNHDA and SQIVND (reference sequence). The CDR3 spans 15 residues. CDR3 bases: TGTGCCAGTAGTCCAGGGGCCACGGTCCGGGAGACCCAGTACTTC. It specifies CASSPGATVRETQYF.

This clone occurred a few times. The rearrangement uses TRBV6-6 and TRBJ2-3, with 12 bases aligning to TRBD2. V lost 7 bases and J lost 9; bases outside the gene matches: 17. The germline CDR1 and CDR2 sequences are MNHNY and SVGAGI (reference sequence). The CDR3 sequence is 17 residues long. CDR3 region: CASIPTSSGGAIVTQYF. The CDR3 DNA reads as TGTGCCAGCATCCCAACCTCTAGCGGGGGGGCCATAGTAACGCAGTATTTT.

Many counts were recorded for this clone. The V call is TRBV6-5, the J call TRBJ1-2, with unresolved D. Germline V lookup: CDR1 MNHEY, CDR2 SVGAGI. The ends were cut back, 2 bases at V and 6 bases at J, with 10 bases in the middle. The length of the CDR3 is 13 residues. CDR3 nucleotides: TGTGCCAGCAGTTACGGCCGTGATAATGGCTACACCTTC. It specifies CASSYGRDNGYTF.

The CDR3 nucleotides are TGTGCCAGCAGTGAACAGGGGGCTTTGGGCTACACCTTC. Encoded protein: CASSEQGALGYTF. The chain is built from TRBV6-1 and TRBJ1-2, with TRBD1 matching 8 bases. The V and J ends lost 2 bases and 8 bases, in that order; junction bases with no gene match: 4. The CDR3 totals 13 residues. Per the germline V gene, CDR1 is MNHNS and CDR2 is SASEGT.

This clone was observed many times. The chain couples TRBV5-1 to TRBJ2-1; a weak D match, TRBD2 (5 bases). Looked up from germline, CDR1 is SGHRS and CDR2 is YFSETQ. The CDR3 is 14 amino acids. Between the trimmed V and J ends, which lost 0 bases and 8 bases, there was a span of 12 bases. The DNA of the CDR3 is TGCGCCAGCAGCTTGGGGCTAGCTGCTTATGAGCAGTTCTTC. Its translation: CASSLGLAAYEQFF.

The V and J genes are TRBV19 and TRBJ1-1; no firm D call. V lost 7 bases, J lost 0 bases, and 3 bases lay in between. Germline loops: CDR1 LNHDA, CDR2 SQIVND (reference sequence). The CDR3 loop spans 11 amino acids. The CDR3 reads CASTLNTEAFF. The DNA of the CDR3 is TGTGCCAGTACCCTGAACACTGAAGCTTTCTTT.

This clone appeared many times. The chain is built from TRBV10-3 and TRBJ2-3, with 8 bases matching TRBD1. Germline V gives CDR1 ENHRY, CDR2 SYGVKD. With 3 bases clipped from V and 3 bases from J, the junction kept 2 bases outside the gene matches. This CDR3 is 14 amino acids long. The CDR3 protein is CAISDRGRTDTQYF. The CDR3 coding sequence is TGTGCCATCAGTGACAGGGGGCGAACAGATACGCAGTATTTT.

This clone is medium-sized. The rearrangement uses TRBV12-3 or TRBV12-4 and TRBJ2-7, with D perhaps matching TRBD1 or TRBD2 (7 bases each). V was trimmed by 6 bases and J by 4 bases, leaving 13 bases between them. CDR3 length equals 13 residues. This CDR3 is CASSPGGDYEQYF. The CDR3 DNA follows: TGTGCCAGCAGCCCAGGGGGGGATTACGAGCAGTACTTC.

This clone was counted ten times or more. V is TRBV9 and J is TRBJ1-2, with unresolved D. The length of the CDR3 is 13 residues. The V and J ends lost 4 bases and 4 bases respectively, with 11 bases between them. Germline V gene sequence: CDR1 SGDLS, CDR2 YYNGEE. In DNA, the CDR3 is TGTGCCAGCAGCCTCCACCGGGCCTATGGCTACACCTTC. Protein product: CASSLHRAYGYTF.

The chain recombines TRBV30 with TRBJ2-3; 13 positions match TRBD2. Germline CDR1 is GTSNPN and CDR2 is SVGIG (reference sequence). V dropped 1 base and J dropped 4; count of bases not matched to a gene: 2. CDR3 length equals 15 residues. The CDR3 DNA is TGTGCCTGGAGTGGGACTAGCGGGGGTGCAGATACGCAGTATTTT. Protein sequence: CAWSGTSGGADTQYF.

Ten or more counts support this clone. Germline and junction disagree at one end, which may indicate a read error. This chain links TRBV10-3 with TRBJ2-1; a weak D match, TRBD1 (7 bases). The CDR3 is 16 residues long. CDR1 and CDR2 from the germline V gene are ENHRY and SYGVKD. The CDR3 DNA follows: TGTGCCTTCAGTGCATCGGGGCAGGGGGGATACAATGAGCAGTTCTTC. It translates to CAFSASGQGGYNEQFF.

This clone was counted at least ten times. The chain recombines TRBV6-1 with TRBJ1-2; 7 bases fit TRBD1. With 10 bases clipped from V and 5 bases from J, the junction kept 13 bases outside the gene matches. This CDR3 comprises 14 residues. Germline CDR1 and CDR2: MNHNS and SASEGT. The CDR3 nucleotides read TGTGCCACCATGTTACCGGACAGGTGGTATGGCTACACCTTC. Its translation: CATMLPDRWYGYTF.

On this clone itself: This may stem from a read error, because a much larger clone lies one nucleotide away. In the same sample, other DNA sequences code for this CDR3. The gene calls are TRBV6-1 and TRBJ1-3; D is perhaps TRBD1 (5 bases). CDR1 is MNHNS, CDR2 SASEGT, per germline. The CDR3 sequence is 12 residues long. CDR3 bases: TGTGCCAGCAGTATCGGGGGAAACGCCATATACTTT. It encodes CASSIGGNAIYF.

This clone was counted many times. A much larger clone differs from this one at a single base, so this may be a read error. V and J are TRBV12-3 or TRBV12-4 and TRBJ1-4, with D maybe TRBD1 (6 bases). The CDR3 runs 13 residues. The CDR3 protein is CASSIGQPEELFF. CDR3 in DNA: TGTGCCAGCAGTATCGGACAGCCTGAAGAACTGTTTTTT.

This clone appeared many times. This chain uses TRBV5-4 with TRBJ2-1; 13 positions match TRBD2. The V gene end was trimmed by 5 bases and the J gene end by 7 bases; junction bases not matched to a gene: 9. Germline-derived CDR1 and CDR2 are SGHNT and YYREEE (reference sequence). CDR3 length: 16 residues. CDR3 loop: CASRFGGLAGSNEQFF. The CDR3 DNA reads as TGTGCCAGCAGGTTTGGGGGACTAGCGGGAAGTAATGAGCAGTTCTTC.

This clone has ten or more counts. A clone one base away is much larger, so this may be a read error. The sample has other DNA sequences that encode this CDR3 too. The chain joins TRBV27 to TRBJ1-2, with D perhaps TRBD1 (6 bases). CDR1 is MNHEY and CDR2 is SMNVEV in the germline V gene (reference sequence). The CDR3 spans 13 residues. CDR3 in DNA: TGTGCCAGCAGTTTATCGGGAGGGGGTGGCTGCACCTTC. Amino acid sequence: CASSLSGGGGCTF.

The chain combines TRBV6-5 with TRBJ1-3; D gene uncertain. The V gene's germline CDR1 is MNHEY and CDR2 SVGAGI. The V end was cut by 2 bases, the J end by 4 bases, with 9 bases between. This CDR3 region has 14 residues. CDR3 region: CASSYKRSGNTIYF. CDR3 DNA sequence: TGTGCCAGCAGTTACAAGAGGAGCGGAAACACCATATATTTT.